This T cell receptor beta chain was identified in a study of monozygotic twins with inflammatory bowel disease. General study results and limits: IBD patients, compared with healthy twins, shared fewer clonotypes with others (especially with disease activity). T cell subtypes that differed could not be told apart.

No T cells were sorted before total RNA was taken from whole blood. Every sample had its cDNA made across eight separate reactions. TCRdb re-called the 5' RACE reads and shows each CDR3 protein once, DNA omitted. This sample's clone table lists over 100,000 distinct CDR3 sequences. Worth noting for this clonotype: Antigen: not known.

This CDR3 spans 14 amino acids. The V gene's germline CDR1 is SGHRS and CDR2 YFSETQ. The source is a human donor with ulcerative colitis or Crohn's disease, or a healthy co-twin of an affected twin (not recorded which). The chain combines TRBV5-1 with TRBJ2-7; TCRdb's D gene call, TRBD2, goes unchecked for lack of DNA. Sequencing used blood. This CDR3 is CASSGTSGSLEQYF. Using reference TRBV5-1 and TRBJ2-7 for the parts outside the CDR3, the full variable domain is KAGVTQTPRYLIKTRGQQVTLSCSPISGHRSVSWYQQTPGQGLQFLFEYFSETQRNKGNFPGRFSGRQFSNSRSEMNVSTLELGDSALYLCASSGTSGSLEQYFGPGTRLTVT.